This T cell receptor (beta chain) is drawn from a study of blood T cell repertoires in COVID-19. Study background: Sources were T cells, B-cell-depleted T cells, or PBMCs; the material itself was cDNA or gDNA.

In the study's own analysis: Nucleated cell number was recorded as an estimate derived from reference gene primer amplification. Sequenced by immunoSEQ multiplex PCR; TCRdb stores in-frame clones only, minus some. V and J calls and clone size are as listed in that table; D and trimming were resolved from the DNA. The top ten clones hold about 8.1% of a sample with about 140,000 clones, 84% of them seen once. Germline V lookup: CDR1 SGHVS, CDR2 FQNEAQ. This CDR3 is 16 amino acids long. V lost 3 bases, J lost 0 bases, and 12 bases lay in between. The receptor was derived from a young man with COVID-19, enrolled during active disease. V and J are TRBV7-8 and TRBJ1-3, with D possibly TRBD1 on 5 matching bases. The sequencing sample was made of peripheral blood. This CDR3 is CASSFLMDISGNTIYF. CDR3 sequence (DNA): TGTGCCAGCAGCTTCTTAATGGACATCTCTGGAAACACCATATATTTT. The whole variable domain, filled in from reference TRBV7-8 and TRBJ1-3, reads GAGVSQSPRYKVAKRGQDVALRCDPISGHVSLFWYQQALGQGPEFLTYFQNEAQLDKSGLPSDRFFAERPEGSVSTLKIQRTQQEDSAVYLCASSFLMDISGNTIYFGEGSWLTVV.